This TCR beta chain was retrieved from a study of T cell responses to AZD1222 COVID-19 vaccine. Study-level points and caveats: Most donors were white British and more were female, and clonal diversity was possibly underestimated.

Trimming removed 0 bases from V and 0 bases from J, with 10 bases in between. Per the germline V gene, CDR1 is SGDLS and CDR2 is YYNGEE. The CDR3 sequence is 15 residues long. Only in-frame clones appear in the TCRdb table, and some are missing; sequencing was by immunoSEQ multiplex PCR. The profile shows over 130,000 clones, approximately 92% of them singletons. With regard to this clone: Its antigen remains unknown.

The source of this sequence is an adult in good health. The rearrangement links TRBV9 to TRBJ2-7, with D hard to call. The source was peripheral blood, collected on day 0 of AZD1222 vaccination. The DNA of the CDR3 is TGTGCCAGCAGCGTAGGCCCCCACTCCTCCTACGAGCAGTACTTC. Translation gives CASSVGPHSSYEQYF.